This TCR beta chain was found in a study of shared clonotypes between healthy human individuals. The table came from immunoSEQ multiplex PCR; TCRdb's copy has only in-frame clones and leaves some out. Of 760,000 or so clones in the sample, approximately 97% are singletons; the top ten hold under 0.25%. Study results and caveats: Generation probabilities of non-shared clonotypes were lower (relative to those shared by all four donors).

Naive CD8 cells lacked CD45RO, underwent positive selection for CCR7 and left out terminally differentiated effector memory CD45RA+ cells. This clone was found once. Its antigen is still unknown. This CDR3 region has 18 residues. Trimming cost V 1 base and J 3 bases; bases outside gene matches: 18. The germline V gene has CDR1 SQVTM and CDR2 ANQGSEA. The rearrangement joins TRBV29-1 to TRBJ2-7; the match to TRBD1 covers 7 bases. The sequenced sample was naive CD8+ T cells sorted from blood. The origin of this receptor is a man in his thirties or forties in good health. The CDR3 sequence is CSVEAPSDRAGSIYEQYF. The CDR3 region has the DNA TGCAGCGTTGAAGCCCCATCTGACAGGGCAGGTTCAATCTACGAGCAGTACTTC.